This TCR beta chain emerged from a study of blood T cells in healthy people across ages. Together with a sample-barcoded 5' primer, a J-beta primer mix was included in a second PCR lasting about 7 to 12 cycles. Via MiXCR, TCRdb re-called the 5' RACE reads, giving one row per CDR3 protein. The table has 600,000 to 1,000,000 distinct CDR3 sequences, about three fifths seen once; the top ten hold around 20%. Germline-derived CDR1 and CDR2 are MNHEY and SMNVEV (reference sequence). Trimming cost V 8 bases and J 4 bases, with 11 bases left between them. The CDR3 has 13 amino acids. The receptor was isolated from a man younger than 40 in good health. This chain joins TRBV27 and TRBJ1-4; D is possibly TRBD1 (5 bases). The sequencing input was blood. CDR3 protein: CASGSGINEKLFF. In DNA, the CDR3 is TGTGCCAGCGGATCAGGGATTAATGAAAAACTGTTTTTT.